This note documents a single T cell receptor (beta chain) sequence. The sample originates from a study of blood T cell repertoires in COVID-19. Study background: The origin of the acute and convalescent COVID-19 samples was the United States, Italy and Spain. T cells, B-cell-depleted T cells, or PBMCs supplied cDNA or gDNA.

Germline lookup yields CDR1 MNHEY and CDR2 SVGEGT. The CDR3 totals 14 residues. V dropped 0 bases and J dropped 7 bases, with 10 bases sitting between them. Per the study methods: Cell counts per sample came from amplifying reference gene primers. The method was immunoSEQ multiplex PCR; TCRdb's version includes in-frame clones alone and lacks a portion of them. The V and J calls and clone size come from that table; D and trimming were worked out from the DNA. The table includes about 240,000 clones, 75% to 85% detected once. The TCR sequence derives from a woman aged 55-75 years with active or convalescent COVID-19. The sequenced material came from peripheral blood. The chain couples TRBV6-2 or TRBV6-3 to TRBJ1-5; D is undetermined. CDR3 sequence (DNA): TGTGCCAGCAGTTACTCTGGCCCGGGGCAGCCCCAGCATTTT. It codes for CASSYSGPGQPQHF.